These T cell receptor beta chains were read from a single sample in a study of OX40 agonist ivuxolimab in advanced cancers. Some clones are missing from TCRdb's copy, which holds only in-frame ones; the method was immunoSEQ multiplex PCR. The data hold tens of thousands of clones, with more than 75% observed a single time. The source was CD4+ or CD8+ T cells sorted from blood, collected in a trial of the OX40 agonist ivuxolimab. The receptors here all came from an adult with an advanced solid tumor such as melanoma, head and neck, liver or kidney cancer. The CDR3 runs from the conserved cysteine through the conserved F or W. Fields, in order: J gene, D gene, clone size, V gene, CDR3 DNA, CDR3 protein. The D gene is left open where the match is weak. Part of the rows lack a size; the others show once, few, many or a class for expanded clones.

TRBJ1-1,.,.,TRBV28,TGTGCCAGCATCACCCCTGGAGGAGGCGACCAGGCTTTCTTT,CASITPGGGDQAFF
TRBJ1-2,.,.,TRBV18,TGTGCCAGCTCACCGCCCAGGGTCTATGGCTACACCTTC,CASSPPRVYGYTF
TRBJ1-2,.,.,TRBV7-2,TGTGCCAGCAGCTTACAAAGGGGTGGCTACACCTTC,CASSLQRGGYTF
TRBJ1-4,.,.,TRBV25-1,TGTGCCAGCACCAAATACCCATGGGGGGGTTTGGGTGAAAAACTGTTTTTT,CASTKYPWGGLGEKLFF
TRBJ1-2,.,.,TRBV5-6,TGTGCCAGCAGCTTGGAGGCGGCCTACTATGGCTACACCTTC,CASSLEAAYYGYTF
TRBJ1-1,TRBD1,.,TRBV18,TGTGCCAGCTCACCGGGGGGACAGGGGGTACTGGAAGCTTTCTTT,CASSPGGQGVLEAFF
TRBJ2-1,.,.,TRBV5-1,TGCGCCAGCAGCTTAACTGCGGGGGCATGGGAGCAGTTCTTC,CASSLTAGAWEQFF
TRBJ2-2,.,.,TRBV7-2,TGTGCCAGCAGCTCCATGGGGGCCGGGGAGCTGTTTTTT,CASSSMGAGELFF
TRBJ1-2,.,once,TRBV10-3,TGTGCCATCAGTGAGGGGGCCACTAACTATGGCTACACCTTC,CAISEGATNYGYTF
TRBJ1-5,TRBD1,.,TRBV19,TGTGCCAGTAGCGACAGGGTGGAGGTCGATCAGCCCCAGCATTTT,CASSDRVEVDQPQHF
TRBJ2-7,.,.,TRBV18,TGTGCCAGCTCACCTCAGGGGGGCTACGAGCAGTACTTC,CASSPQGGYEQYF
TRBJ2-3,TRBD1,.,TRBV5-1,TGCGCCAGCAGCCTGGGACAGGGAAAGGCTACGCAGTATTTT,CASSLGQGKATQYF
TRBJ2-7,.,few,TRBV7-9,TGTGCCAGCAGCCCCCCGTTTAGGGTGGGATACGAGCAGTACTTC,CASSPPFRVGYEQYF
TRBJ1-2,TRBD1,.,TRBV7-9,TGTGCCAGCAGCGCTTATCCTACAGGGGAGAACGGCTACACCTTC,CASSAYPTGENGYTF
TRBJ2-7,TRBD1,few,TRBV19,TGTGCCAGTAGCAAATCGACAGGGGGCTACGAGCAGTACTTC,CASSKSTGGYEQYF
TRBJ1-4,.,.,TRBV15,TGTGCCACCAGCAGAGAGACAGGTGGGGACAAACTGTTTTTT,CATSRETGGDKLFF
TRBJ2-7,TRBD1,.,TRBV7-2,TGTGCCAGCAGCTTAGCCGGGACAGACCTCTACGAGCAGTACTTC,CASSLAGTDLYEQYF
TRBJ2-1,.,.,TRBV5-1,TGCGCCAGCAGCTTGCAACCGGGACTGTCTTACAATGAGCAGTTCTTC,CASSLQPGLSYNEQFF
TRBJ1-2,.,.,TRBV4-3,TGCGCCAGCAGCCAAGATCCGGGTCCCTCGATCTATGGCTACACCTTC,CASSQDPGPSIYGYTF
TRBJ1-2,.,.,TRBV10-1,TGCGCCAGCAGTCCGGGACACAACTATGGCTACACCTTC,CASSPGHNYGYTF
TRBJ2-6,.,.,TRBV5-5,TGTGCCAGCAGCCCGATTCCGGGATTTATAACCTCTGGGGCCAACGTCCTGACTTTC,CASSPIPGFITSGANVLTF
TRBJ1-1,.,.,TRBV6-1,TGTGCCAGCCTACCAGGGGTTGCGAACACTGAAGCTTTCTTT,CASLPGVANTEAFF
TRBJ1-3,.,.,TRBV5-6,TGTGCCAGCAGCTTGGGGGGAAACACCATATATTTT,CASSLGGNTIYF
TRBJ1-1,TRBD1,.,TRBV5-1,TGCGCCAGCAGCCCGCTGACAGGGGGGAACACTGAAGCTTTCTTT,CASSPLTGGNTEAFF
TRBJ1-1,TRBD1,.,TRBV5-1,TGCGCCAGCAGCTGGGGGACAGCCTTGAACACTGAAGCTTTCTTT,CASSWGTALNTEAFF
TRBJ1-1,.,.,TRBV5-1,TGCGCCAGCAGCCACCCCAGTAACACTGAAGCTTTCTTT,CASSHPSNTEAFF
TRBJ2-5,.,.,TRBV20-1,TGCAAAGCGGGCGTGTCGGAGACCCAGTACTTC,CKAGVSETQYF
TRBJ2-6,.,.,TRBV18,TGTGCCAGCTCACCACCAAGCGACTCTGGGGCCAACGTCCTGACTTTC,CASSPPSDSGANVLTF
TRBJ1-5,.,few,TRBV2,TGTGCCAGTGGGGGGTTCGGCAATCAGCCCCAGCATTTT,CASGGFGNQPQHF
TRBJ1-5,TRBD1,.,TRBV5-5,TGTGCCAGCAGCTTCAGACAGGGGAATCAGCCCCAGCATTTT,CASSFRQGNQPQHF
TRBJ2-3,TRBD1,.,TRBV5-4,TGTGCCAGCAGCTTCGAGGGGGCGGATGATACGCAGTATTTT,CASSFEGADDTQYF
TRBJ2-2,.,.,TRBV29-1,TGCAGCGTTGGAACCCAGGGAAACACCGGGGAGCTGTTTTTT,CSVGTQGNTGELFF
TRBJ2-3,.,.,TRBV10-3,TGTGCCATCAGTGAATGGGGGGACGGCACAGATACGCAGTATTTT,CAISEWGDGTDTQYF
TRBJ2-3,TRBD1,.,TRBV11-2,TGTGCCAGCAGCGCCCAGGGGGCAGATACGCAGTATTTT,CASSAQGADTQYF
TRBJ1-1,.,once,TRBV18,TGTGCCAGCTCACCGGCAGAGGGGTCCACTGAAGCTTTCTTT,CASSPAEGSTEAFF
TRBJ1-1,TRBD1,.,TRBV27,TGTGCCAGCAGTTTCGGGACAGGGCTGAACACTGAAGCTTTCTTT,CASSFGTGLNTEAFF
TRBJ1-4,TRBD1,.,TRBV18,TGTGCCAGCTCGGAGGGACAGGGCGGAGAAAAACTGTTTTTT,CASSEGQGGEKLFF
TRBJ1-2,TRBD1,.,TRBV6-1,TGTGCCAGCGGCAGGACAGGGGGGTATGGCTACACCTTC,CASGRTGGYGYTF
TRBJ2-7,.,.,TRBV19,TGTGCCAGTAGTGCGAGTAGAGGGGACGAGCAGTACTTC,CASSASRGDEQYF
TRBJ2-2,TRBD1,.,TRBV10-2,TGCGCCAGCAGGGGACAGGGGACCGGGGAGCTGTTTTTT,CASRGQGTGELFF
TRBJ2-7,.,medium-sized,TRBV4-3,TGCGCCAGCAGCTTGTATCAGGGCTCCTACGAGCAGTACTTC,CASSLYQGSYEQYF
TRBJ1-6,.,.,TRBV5-4,TGTGCCAGCAGCCCGCGGACGGGCGGACAAATTAATTCACCCCTCCACTTT,CASSPRTGGQINSPLHF
TRBJ1-4,.,.,TRBV19,TGTGCCAGTAGTATAGGGAATGAAAAACTGTTTTTT,CASSIGNEKLFF
TRBJ1-2,.,.,TRBV5-4,TGTGCCAGCAGCTTGGGGGGACGGAGCTATGGCTACACCTTC,CASSLGGRSYGYTF
TRBJ2-7,.,.,TRBV6-1,TGTGCCAGCAGCCTCCTTTTGGGATCGGGCTACGAGCAGTACTTC,CASSLLLGSGYEQYF
TRBJ2-6,.,few,TRBV7-3,TGTGCCAGCAGCTTAAGGCCTAGCTCTGGGGCCAACGTCCTGACTTTC,CASSLRPSSGANVLTF
TRBJ2-1,.,.,TRBV19,TGTGCCACCAACCGGGACTCGGCCTACAATGAGCAGTTCTTC,CATNRDSAYNEQFF
TRBJ2-5,.,.,TRBV21-1,TGTGCCAGCAGCAATATGAGGGGCCCAGAGACCCAGTACTTC,CASSNMRGPETQYF
TRBJ2-1,.,.,TRBV5-5,TGTGCCAGCAGCTTGGTTTGGGGGGTCCGCGAATTCTTC,CASSLVWGVREFF
TRBJ1-2,.,.,TRBV19,TGTGCCAGTAGTATCTTCGGGGAGACGTATGGCTACACCTTC,CASSIFGETYGYTF
TRBJ2-7,TRBD2,.,TRBV2,TGTGCCAGCAGCGCCTATAGTGGGGGGGTCTCCTACGAGCAGTACTTC,CASSAYSGGVSYEQYF
TRBJ2-3,.,.,TRBV5-1,TGCGCCAGCAGCGAAGTGGGGGCGAGCACAGATACGCAGTATTTT,CASSEVGASTDTQYF
TRBJ1-1,TRBD1,.,TRBV6-1,TGTGCCAGCTCCCGACAGGGGGTGTTCTTCACTGAAGCTTTCTTT,CASSRQGVFFTEAFF
TRBJ2-5,TRBD1,.,TRBV25-1,TGTGCCAGCAGTGGACAAATGGGACAGGGACATGGAGAGACCCAGTACTTC,CASSGQMGQGHGETQYF
TRBJ1-1,.,.,TRBV28,TGTGCCAGCAGTTCAATGAACACTGAAGCTTTCTTT,CASSSMNTEAFF
TRBJ1-6,.,.,TRBV7-2,TGTGCCAGCAGCCCCAGGGGAGATTATTCACCCCTCCACTTT,CASSPRGDYSPLHF
TRBJ2-1,TRBD1,.,TRBV14,TGTGCCAGCAGACGACAGGGTGGTCGGAATGAGCAGTTCTTC,CASRRQGGRNEQFF
TRBJ2-3,.,.,TRBV7-3,TGTGCCAGCAGCAACGGGGTAAACACAGATACGCAGTATTTT,CASSNGVNTDTQYF
TRBJ2-7,TRBD1,.,TRBV2,TGTGTCAGCAGTTTAACCCGGACAGGGGGCCACGAGCAGTACTTC,CVSSLTRTGGHEQYF